This is a list of T cell receptor beta chains from one sample in a study of blood T cell repertoires in COVID-19. The table came from immunoSEQ multiplex PCR; TCRdb's copy has only in-frame clones and leaves some out. The sample includes tens of thousands of clones, roughly 88% of them seen just once. Sample: peripheral blood. These receptors originate from an older woman with acute or convalescent COVID-19. Both conserved end residues are part of each CDR3. A D gene is named only where the DNA matches it firmly. For some rows the clone size is stated as once, few or many, or as a class when expanded; others skip it.

cdr3_nt cdr3_aa clone_size v_call d_call j_call
TGTGCCAGCAGTTACGGGACAGCGAACACTGAAGCTTTCTTT CASSYGTANTEAFF once TRBV6-6 TRBD1 TRBJ1-1
TGCAGCGTTGGGGACTTCCAAAATGAGCAGTTCTTC CSVGDFQNEQFF NA TRBV29-1 NA TRBJ2-1
TGTGCCAGCAGCAAAGTAGAGATCCTCCTGCTGGATAATTCACCCCTCCACTTT CASSKVEILLLDNSPLHF NA TRBV21-1 NA TRBJ1-6
TGCGCCAGCAGAGGGAGCGGGGGGCCCACAGATACGCAGTATTTT CASRGSGGPTDTQYF NA TRBV4-1 TRBD2 TRBJ2-3
TGTGCCAGCAGTTCAGGGTACGAAAAACTGTTTTTT CASSSGYEKLFF NA TRBV28 NA TRBJ1-4
TGTGCCAGCTCACCCGGACTCTACAATGAGCAGTTCTTC CASSPGLYNEQFF once TRBV18 NA TRBJ2-1
TGTGCCAGCGCAGGGTTAAATCAGCCCCAGCATTTT CASAGLNQPQHF once TRBV19 NA TRBJ1-5
TGTGCCAGCAGCCACAACCGGGACAGGAAAATCTCTGGAAACACCATATATTTT CASSHNRDRKISGNTIYF NA TRBV3-1/TRBV3-2 TRBD1 TRBJ1-3
TGTGCCAGCAGCGAGCAGGACAGGTGGAACACTGAAGCTTTCTTT CASSEQDRWNTEAFF NA TRBV5-5 TRBD1 TRBJ1-1
TGTGCCAGCAGCGATTTTATACAGGGGGCGCACACTGAAGCTTTCTTT CASSDFIQGAHTEAFF once TRBV9 TRBD1 TRBJ1-1
TGTGCCAGCAGTCCCCCCCGACAGGGGGCAATATCAGCTTTCTTT CASSPPRQGAISAFF once TRBV28 TRBD1 TRBJ1-1
TGTGCCAGCAGCCGTAGTGGAGCCTTGCAGAATAATTCACCCCTCCACTTT CASSRSGALQNNSPLHF NA TRBV5-8 NA TRBJ1-6
TGTGCCACCAGTGATTTACAGGGGGCTTTCACAGATACGCAGTATTTT CATSDLQGAFTDTQYF NA TRBV24-1 TRBD1 TRBJ2-3
TGTGCCAGCAGCTTAGAACAGGGGGCTGACGAGCAGTACTTC CASSLEQGADEQYF NA TRBV5-4 TRBD1 TRBJ2-7
TGTGCCAGCAGTTCCGCTACAGGGGCGGCCCTCCACTTT CASSSATGAALHF few TRBV6-5 TRBD1 TRBJ1-6
TGTGCCAGCAGCTTGCCGGGAATGAACACTGAAGCTTTCTTT CASSLPGMNTEAFF NA TRBV5-6 NA TRBJ1-1
TGTGCTAGCAGTCTCGGGACAGGGATCCACAATGAGCAGTTCTTC CASSLGTGIHNEQFF NA TRBV7-7 TRBD1 TRBJ2-1
TGTGCCACCAGCAGAGATATCGACGGGCAGGGTACCTTC CATSRDIDGQGTF NA TRBV15 NA TRBJ1-2
TGTGCCAGCAGCTTGTGGGGGGGCTATGGCTACACCTTC CASSLWGGYGYTF NA TRBV5-5 NA TRBJ1-2
TGTGCCAGCAGCGCCGACAGGAGCACAGATACGCAGTATTTT CASSADRSTDTQYF NA TRBV6-4 NA TRBJ2-3
TGTGCCTGTACGGGACAGTCATACTCTGGAAACACCATATATTTT CACTGQSYSGNTIYF NA TRBV30 TRBD1 TRBJ1-3
TGCAGTGCTAGTGCCCAGCAGGGTATACTCTATGGCTACACCTTC CSASAQQGILYGYTF NA TRBV20-1 NA TRBJ1-2
TGTGCCAGCAGTCTAGGACAGGCGAACACCGGGGAGCTGTTTTTT CASSLGQANTGELFF NA TRBV14 TRBD1 TRBJ2-2
TGTGCCAGCAGTTTCCGCGCGCTAGCGGACCACTCCTACAATGAGCAGTTCTTC CASSFRALADHSYNEQFF once TRBV28 TRBD2 TRBJ2-1
TGTGCCAGTAGTATAAGGCAGGGTGGAACAGATACGCAGTATTTT CASSIRQGGTDTQYF NA TRBV19 NA TRBJ2-3
TGTGCCAGCAGTATCCTTGGGCCGACCTACGAGCAGTACTTC CASSILGPTYEQYF NA TRBV28 NA TRBJ2-7
TGCGCCAGCAGCCTACTCCCGACAGGGGGCGGAAAACTGTTTTTT CASSLLPTGGGKLFF NA TRBV4-1 TRBD1 TRBJ1-4
TGTGCCACCACCCGGCGGGGGGCGAACATTCAGTACTTC CATTRRGANIQYF NA TRBV3-1/TRBV3-2 TRBD2 TRBJ2-4
TGTGCCAGCAGTTCGTTAGGACTAGGGGCAGATACGCAGTATTTT CASSSLGLGADTQYF once TRBV28 TRBD2 TRBJ2-3
TGTGCCAGCCGGAGGACAGGCCTAAACTATGGCTACACCTTC CASRRTGLNYGYTF NA TRBV6-5 TRBD1 TRBJ1-2
TGTGCCACCACTGTCGGGGGAAGTAACTATGGCTACACCTTC CATTVGGSNYGYTF NA TRBV7-9 NA TRBJ1-2
TGTGCCAGCAGTTCCCAGGACAGGGCCACTCAGTACTTC CASSSQDRATQYF few TRBV6-2/TRBV6-3 TRBD1 TRBJ2-7
TGTGCCAGCAGGGGGACAGACCTAGGCGCAGATACGCAGTATTTT CASRGTDLGADTQYF NA TRBV6-5 TRBD1 TRBJ2-3
TGTGCCAGCAGCGCCGAGTTGAGCTCCTACGAGCAGTACTTC CASSAELSSYEQYF NA TRBV7-2 NA TRBJ2-7
TGTGCCAGTAGTCCGGACAGGGGGCCCACTGAAGCTTTCTTT CASSPDRGPTEAFF NA TRBV19 TRBD1 TRBJ1-1
TGTGCTAGCAGCTTAGACCTTAGCACTGAAGCTTTCTTT CASSLDLSTEAFF NA TRBV7-7 NA TRBJ1-1
TGTGCCACCAGTGATCCAGCGGGGGAGGGAGATACGCAGTATTTT CATSDPAGEGDTQYF once TRBV24-1 TRBD2 TRBJ2-3
TGTGCCAGCAGCTACCCCGGGAGACCTAACAATGAGCAGTTCTTC CASSYPGRPNNEQFF NA TRBV5-4 NA TRBJ2-1
TGCGCCAGCAGCCAAGGGCCGGGGGGTCCCTACGAGCAGTACTTC CASSQGPGGPYEQYF NA TRBV4-1 TRBD2 TRBJ2-7
TGTGCCAGCAGTTCCTGGAACACTGAAGCTTTCTTT CASSSWNTEAFF NA TRBV6-5 NA TRBJ1-1